These T cell receptor beta chains were read from a single sample in a study of blood T cell repertoires in COVID-19. Method: immunoSEQ multiplex PCR; TCRdb's copy keeps in-frame clones and lacks some. The repertoire holds around 100,000 clones, 70% to 90% seen once, with under 7.5% in the top ten. The sample consisted of peripheral blood. Receptor source: a woman aged 55-69 years with acute or convalescent COVID-19. Each CDR3 is given with its conserved first and last residue. The D gene is left open where the match is weak. Rows may omit the clone size; those that give it use once, few, many or a size class.

clone_size: -
j_call: TRBJ1-3
v_call: TRBV3-1/TRBV3-2
d_call: -
cdr3_nt: TGTGCCAGCAGCCAAGGGCGGCTCTCTGGAAACACCATATATTTT
cdr3_aa: CASSQGRLSGNTIYF

clone_size: -
j_call: TRBJ1-3
v_call: TRBV5-1
d_call: -
cdr3_nt: TGCGCCAGCAGCTCGTCGGGGGGCTCTGGAAACACCATATATTTT
cdr3_aa: CASSSSGGSGNTIYF

clone_size: -
j_call: TRBJ2-2
v_call: TRBV5-4
d_call: -
cdr3_nt: TGTGCCAGCAGCTTGTCTGACAGGAGCACCGGGGAGCTGTTTTTT
cdr3_aa: CASSLSDRSTGELFF

clone_size: -
j_call: TRBJ2-7
v_call: TRBV27
d_call: TRBD2
cdr3_nt: TGTGCCAGCGCGATGGAGACTAGCGGGAACGGCGAGCAGTACTTC
cdr3_aa: CASAMETSGNGEQYF

clone_size: -
j_call: TRBJ1-1
v_call: TRBV12-3/TRBV12-4
d_call: -
cdr3_nt: TGTGCCAGCAGTCCCGACGCGGGGGCGGCTTTCTTT
cdr3_aa: CASSPDAGAAFF

clone_size: -
j_call: TRBJ1-1
v_call: TRBV6-5
d_call: -
cdr3_nt: TGTGCCAGCAGTTACCATACAGGGACTGAAGCTTTCTTT
cdr3_aa: CASSYHTGTEAFF

clone_size: once
j_call: TRBJ1-2
v_call: TRBV7-2
d_call: TRBD1
cdr3_nt: TGTGCCAGCAGCTTAGTCCCGACAGGGGGCGTCTATGGCTACACCTTC
cdr3_aa: CASSLVPTGGVYGYTF

clone_size: -
j_call: TRBJ2-3
v_call: TRBV5-1
d_call: TRBD2
cdr3_nt: TGCGCCAGCAGCTTGGAGGGACTAGCGGGCCTTTTT
cdr3_aa: CASSLEGLAGLF

clone_size: -
j_call: TRBJ2-1
v_call: TRBV9
d_call: -
cdr3_nt: TGTGCCAGCAGCGTAGGACTCCAGTCCTACAATGAGCAGTTCTTC
cdr3_aa: CASSVGLQSYNEQFF

clone_size: -
j_call: TRBJ2-1
v_call: TRBV6-5
d_call: TRBD2
cdr3_nt: TGTGCCAGCAATCTACTAGCGGGAGGGCCGAATGAGCAGTTCTTC
cdr3_aa: CASNLLAGGPNEQFF

clone_size: -
j_call: TRBJ1-2
v_call: TRBV3-1/TRBV3-2
d_call: TRBD1
cdr3_nt: TGTGCCAGCAGCCAAGATAACAGGGGCTATGGCTACACCTTC
cdr3_aa: CASSQDNRGYGYTF

clone_size: -
j_call: TRBJ1-1
v_call: TRBV11-2
d_call: -
cdr3_nt: TGTGCCAGCAGCTTAGTTGTTCAGTCGGCTTTCTTT
cdr3_aa: CASSLVVQSAFF

clone_size: -
j_call: TRBJ2-7
v_call: TRBV19
d_call: -
cdr3_nt: TGTGCCAGTAGTTCCGGACAGCCCTACGAGCAGTACTTC
cdr3_aa: CASSSGQPYEQYF

clone_size: -
j_call: TRBJ1-4
v_call: TRBV27
d_call: TRBD1
cdr3_nt: TGTGCCAGCAGACCGAGGGGGCAGAGCCTCGGGAGCGAAAAACTGTTTTTT
cdr3_aa: CASRPRGQSLGSEKLFF

clone_size: -
j_call: TRBJ1-4
v_call: TRBV2
d_call: TRBD1
cdr3_nt: TGTGCCAGCAGCATACAGATAGGGGGCCAGTCAAAACTGTTTTTT
cdr3_aa: CASSIQIGGQSKLFF

clone_size: -
j_call: TRBJ2-3
v_call: TRBV19
d_call: -
cdr3_nt: TGTGCTAGTACGTCGACAGATACGCAGTATTTT
cdr3_aa: CASTSTDTQYF

clone_size: -
j_call: TRBJ2-4
v_call: TRBV24-1
d_call: -
cdr3_nt: TGTGCCACCAGTGACCCGACAAGGCCAAACATTCAGTACTTC
cdr3_aa: CATSDPTRPNIQYF

clone_size: few
j_call: TRBJ1-5
v_call: TRBV28
d_call: TRBD1
cdr3_nt: TGTGCCAGCAGTTTAAGAGGCAGGGGGAATCAGCCCCAGCATTTT
cdr3_aa: CASSLRGRGNQPQHF

clone_size: -
j_call: TRBJ2-2
v_call: TRBV19
d_call: -
cdr3_nt: TGTGCCAGTAGTATCCCGGGGAGCGGGGAGCTGTTTTTT
cdr3_aa: CASSIPGSGELFF

clone_size: few
j_call: TRBJ2-1
v_call: TRBV3-1/TRBV3-2
d_call: TRBD2
cdr3_nt: TGTGCCAGCAGCCGGGAGGGGATCTCCTACAATGAGCAGTTCTTC
cdr3_aa: CASSREGISYNEQFF

clone_size: once
j_call: TRBJ2-3
v_call: TRBV11-2
d_call: TRBD2
cdr3_nt: TGTGCCAGCAGCTTTGGACTAGCGGGAGTGGGGGATACGCAGTATTTT
cdr3_aa: CASSFGLAGVGDTQYF

clone_size: -
j_call: TRBJ1-2
v_call: TRBV28
d_call: -
cdr3_nt: TGTGCCAGCAGTTTTCCGGGGGCGGGGGATTCGCGAGGCTACACCTTC
cdr3_aa: CASSFPGAGDSRGYTF

clone_size: -
j_call: TRBJ2-1
v_call: TRBV10-3
d_call: TRBD2
cdr3_nt: TGTGCCATCAGTGAGTCGAGGGGACTAGCGGGAGGAGTGAACAATGAGCAGTTCTTC
cdr3_aa: CAISESRGLAGGVNNEQFF

clone_size: once
j_call: TRBJ2-5
v_call: TRBV5-1
d_call: TRBD2
cdr3_nt: TGCGCCAGCAGCTTGACTCCGGCTAGCGGGAGAGGGGGGTACCAAGAGACCCAGTACTTC
cdr3_aa: CASSLTPASGRGGYQETQYF

clone_size: -
j_call: TRBJ1-2
v_call: TRBV19
d_call: TRBD1
cdr3_nt: TGTGCCAGTATGGGAGACAGGGCTGGCTACACCTTC
cdr3_aa: CASMGDRAGYTF

clone_size: once
j_call: TRBJ1-4
v_call: TRBV19
d_call: -
cdr3_nt: TGTGCCAGTAGTACTTACGCCGGCCAGGGTGAAAAACTGTTTTTT
cdr3_aa: CASSTYAGQGEKLFF

clone_size: few
j_call: TRBJ1-1
v_call: TRBV19
d_call: TRBD1
cdr3_nt: TGTGCCAGTAGCCAACCGGGACAGAGGCTGAACACTGAAGCTTTCTTT
cdr3_aa: CASSQPGQRLNTEAFF

clone_size: -
j_call: TRBJ2-5
v_call: TRBV4-1
d_call: -
cdr3_nt: TGCGCCAGCAGCCAAGGGGGGGTCGAGACCCAGTACTTC
cdr3_aa: CASSQGGVETQYF

clone_size: once
j_call: TRBJ2-5
v_call: TRBV6-5
d_call: TRBD2
cdr3_nt: TGTGCCAGCATAAGAGGGAGGGGAGAGACCCAGTACTTC
cdr3_aa: CASIRGRGETQYF

clone_size: once
j_call: TRBJ1-3
v_call: TRBV15
d_call: -
cdr3_nt: TGTGCCACCAGCAGAGACAGGGGCTCTGGAAACACCATATATTTT
cdr3_aa: CATSRDRGSGNTIYF

clone_size: -
j_call: TRBJ1-6
v_call: TRBV6-5
d_call: TRBD1
cdr3_nt: TGTGCCAGCAGTTTAGAGGACAGGGCTAATTCGGGCCTCCACTTT
cdr3_aa: CASSLEDRANSGLHF

clone_size: -
j_call: TRBJ1-5
v_call: TRBV3-1/TRBV3-2
d_call: -
cdr3_nt: TGTGCCAGCAGCCTCGGGGGGGATAGCAATCAGCCCCAGCATTTT
cdr3_aa: CASSLGGDSNQPQHF

clone_size: -
j_call: TRBJ2-2
v_call: TRBV7-9
d_call: TRBD2
cdr3_nt: TGTGCCAGCAGCCCTCGTGGTAGCGGGAGATTCACCGGGGAGCTGTTTTTT
cdr3_aa: CASSPRGSGRFTGELFF

clone_size: once
j_call: TRBJ1-2
v_call: TRBV19
d_call: TRBD1
cdr3_nt: TGTGCCAGTAGTAAGGACAGGGTGGTCGGCTATGGCTACACCTTC
cdr3_aa: CASSKDRVVGYGYTF

clone_size: -
j_call: TRBJ2-1
v_call: TRBV9
d_call: TRBD2
cdr3_nt: TGTGCCAGCAGCGTAGAGGGGGGACTAGCGGCCTCCTACAATGAGCAGTTCTTC
cdr3_aa: CASSVEGGLAASYNEQFF

clone_size: -
j_call: TRBJ2-7
v_call: TRBV7-2
d_call: -
cdr3_nt: TGTGCCAGCAGCTTCCTTTCCGAGCAGTACTTC
cdr3_aa: CASSFLSEQYF

clone_size: -
j_call: TRBJ2-7
v_call: TRBV30
d_call: TRBD1
cdr3_nt: TGTGCCTGGGGGGACAGGGTGGGCGAGCAGTACTTC
cdr3_aa: CAWGDRVGEQYF

clone_size: -
j_call: TRBJ2-1
v_call: TRBV9
d_call: TRBD1
cdr3_nt: TGTGCCAGCAGCGGACGACAGACAGGGGCCTGGCACAATGAGCAGTTCTTC
cdr3_aa: CASSGRQTGAWHNEQFF

clone_size: -
j_call: TRBJ1-1
v_call: TRBV27
d_call: -
cdr3_nt: TGTGCCAGCAGTTTCATAGGGGGTGTCACTGAAGCTTTCTTT
cdr3_aa: CASSFIGGVTEAFF

clone_size: -
j_call: TRBJ2-3
v_call: TRBV28
d_call: -
cdr3_nt: TGTGCCAGCAGTTTTCAGGGGATGGGAGATACGCAGTATTTT
cdr3_aa: CASSFQGMGDTQYF

clone_size: -
j_call: TRBJ1-4
v_call: TRBV7-2
d_call: -
cdr3_nt: TGTGCCAGCAGCTTGTACTCAATTAATGAAAAACTGTTTTTT
cdr3_aa: CASSLYSINEKLFF

clone_size: -
j_call: TRBJ2-5
v_call: TRBV6-2/TRBV6-3
d_call: -
cdr3_nt: TGTGCCAGCAGTCCACCTCCGGGAGAGACCCAGTACTTC
cdr3_aa: CASSPPPGETQYF

clone_size: -
j_call: TRBJ1-1
v_call: TRBV2
d_call: TRBD1
cdr3_nt: TGTGCCAGCAGTAGGACAGGTTCTCCCCTAGGACCAAACACTGAAGCTTTCTTT
cdr3_aa: CASSRTGSPLGPNTEAFF

clone_size: -
j_call: TRBJ2-7
v_call: TRBV2
d_call: -
cdr3_nt: TGTGCCATCGACAGATTGAGCTCCTACGAGCAGTACTTC
cdr3_aa: CAIDRLSSYEQYF

clone_size: -
j_call: TRBJ1-5
v_call: TRBV19
d_call: TRBD1
cdr3_nt: TGTGCCAGTAACAATTTGGACAGGGGCAATCAGCCCCAGCATTTT
cdr3_aa: CASNNLDRGNQPQHF

clone_size: -
j_call: TRBJ2-3
v_call: TRBV6-5
d_call: -
cdr3_nt: TGTGCCAGCAAAGTGGGAGCGGGAGATACGCAGTATTTT
cdr3_aa: CASKVGAGDTQYF

clone_size: -
j_call: TRBJ1-1
v_call: TRBV18
d_call: TRBD1
cdr3_nt: TGTGCCAGCTCACCCCAACTACTGGAGATTACAGGGGACACTGAAGCTTTCTTT
cdr3_aa: CASSPQLLEITGDTEAFF

clone_size: -
j_call: TRBJ1-1
v_call: TRBV5-1
d_call: -
cdr3_nt: TGCGCCAGCAGCTTGGAGGGACACACAGGGAACACTGAAGCTTTCTTT
cdr3_aa: CASSLEGHTGNTEAFF

clone_size: -
j_call: TRBJ1-1
v_call: TRBV18
d_call: TRBD1
cdr3_nt: TGTGCCAGCTCACCGATCCCCCGACAGGGGGCTGAAGCTTTCTTT
cdr3_aa: CASSPIPRQGAEAFF

clone_size: -
j_call: TRBJ1-2
v_call: TRBV28
d_call: -
cdr3_nt: TGTGCCACCTCCGACACACGGCACGGCTACACCTTC
cdr3_aa: CATSDTRHGYTF

clone_size: -
j_call: TRBJ1-1
v_call: TRBV7-9
d_call: -
cdr3_nt: TGTGCCAGCAGCCTTCAGACTGAAGCTTTCTTT
cdr3_aa: CASSLQTEAFF

clone_size: -
j_call: TRBJ1-5
v_call: TRBV10-2
d_call: TRBD1
cdr3_nt: TGCGCCAGCAGTGACGGCAGGGGGAATCAGCCCCAGCATTTT
cdr3_aa: CASSDGRGNQPQHF

clone_size: -
j_call: TRBJ1-6
v_call: TRBV9
d_call: -
cdr3_nt: TGTGCCAGCAGCGTAGGGCAGGAGGCATGGTCACCCCTCCACTTT
cdr3_aa: CASSVGQEAWSPLHF

clone_size: -
j_call: TRBJ2-3
v_call: TRBV5-1
d_call: TRBD2
cdr3_nt: TGCGCCAGCAGCTTTCTGCTAGCGGGAGGCTCAGATACGCAGTATTTT
cdr3_aa: CASSFLLAGGSDTQYF

clone_size: few
j_call: TRBJ1-6
v_call: TRBV25-1
d_call: TRBD1
cdr3_nt: TGTGCCAGCAGTGCTGGACAGGGGGATAATTCACCCCTCCACTTT
cdr3_aa: CASSAGQGDNSPLHF

clone_size: -
j_call: TRBJ2-5
v_call: TRBV3-1/TRBV3-2
d_call: -
cdr3_nt: TGTGCCAGCAGCCGCGGAGGGCTCCCCTCGGAGACCCAGTACTTC
cdr3_aa: CASSRGGLPSETQYF

clone_size: -
j_call: TRBJ1-5
v_call: TRBV19
d_call: -
cdr3_nt: TGTGCCAGTACCCGGACGGACTATAGCAATCAGCCCCAGCATTTT
cdr3_aa: CASTRTDYSNQPQHF

clone_size: -
j_call: TRBJ2-7
v_call: TRBV6-1
d_call: -
cdr3_nt: TGTGCCAGCAGTGACCTTCCTAGCGAGGTCCACGAGCAGTACTTC
cdr3_aa: CASSDLPSEVHEQYF

clone_size: few
j_call: TRBJ1-1
v_call: TRBV7-9
d_call: TRBD1
cdr3_nt: TGTGCCAGCAGTGCGACCGGGACAGGTGTCACTGAAGCTTTCTTT
cdr3_aa: CASSATGTGVTEAFF

clone_size: -
j_call: TRBJ2-1
v_call: TRBV4-2
d_call: TRBD1
cdr3_nt: TGTGCCAGCAGCCAAGGGGACAGGGCGCACAATGAGCAGTTCTTC
cdr3_aa: CASSQGDRAHNEQFF